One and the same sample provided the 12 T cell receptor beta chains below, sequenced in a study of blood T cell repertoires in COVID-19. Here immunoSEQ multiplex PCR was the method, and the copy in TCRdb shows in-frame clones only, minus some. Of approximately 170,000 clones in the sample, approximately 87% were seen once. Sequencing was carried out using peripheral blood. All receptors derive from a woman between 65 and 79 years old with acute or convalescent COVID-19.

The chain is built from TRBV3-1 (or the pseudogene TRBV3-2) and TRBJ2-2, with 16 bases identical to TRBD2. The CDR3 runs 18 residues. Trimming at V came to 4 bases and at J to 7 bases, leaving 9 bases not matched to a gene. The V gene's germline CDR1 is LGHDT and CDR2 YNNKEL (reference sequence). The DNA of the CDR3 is TGTGCCAGCAGCCTATCGGGACTAGCGGGGGGGCCCGGCGGGGAGCTGTTTTTT. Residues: CASSLSGLAGGPGGELFF.

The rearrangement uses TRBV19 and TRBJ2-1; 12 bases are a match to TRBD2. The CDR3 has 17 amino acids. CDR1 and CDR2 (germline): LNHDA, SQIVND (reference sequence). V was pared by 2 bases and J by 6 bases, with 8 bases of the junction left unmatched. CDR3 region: CASSILNLAGGSNEQFF. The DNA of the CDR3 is TGTGCCAGTAGTATACTTAATCTAGCGGGAGGGTCCAATGAGCAGTTCTTC.

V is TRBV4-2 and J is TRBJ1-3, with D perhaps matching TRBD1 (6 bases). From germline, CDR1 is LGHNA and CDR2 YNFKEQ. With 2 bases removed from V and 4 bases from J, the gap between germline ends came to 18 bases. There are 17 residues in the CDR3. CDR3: CASSQSRGGVSGNTIYF. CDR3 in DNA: TGTGCCAGCAGCCAATCTAGAGGGGGGGTGTCAGGAAACACCATATATTTT.

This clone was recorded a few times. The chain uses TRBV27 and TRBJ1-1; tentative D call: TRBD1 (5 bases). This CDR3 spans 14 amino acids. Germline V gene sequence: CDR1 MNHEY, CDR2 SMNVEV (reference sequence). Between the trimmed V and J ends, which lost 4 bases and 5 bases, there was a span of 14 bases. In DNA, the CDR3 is TGTGCCAGCAGTTCGACAGATTCAAAGACTGAAGCTTTCTTT. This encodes CASSSTDSKTEAFF.

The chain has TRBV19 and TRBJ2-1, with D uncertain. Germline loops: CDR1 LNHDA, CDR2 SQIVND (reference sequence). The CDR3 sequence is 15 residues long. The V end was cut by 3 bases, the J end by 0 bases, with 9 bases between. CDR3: CASSIGRSSYNEQFF. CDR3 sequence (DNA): TGTGCCAGTAGTATCGGCCGGAGCTCCTACAATGAGCAGTTCTTC.

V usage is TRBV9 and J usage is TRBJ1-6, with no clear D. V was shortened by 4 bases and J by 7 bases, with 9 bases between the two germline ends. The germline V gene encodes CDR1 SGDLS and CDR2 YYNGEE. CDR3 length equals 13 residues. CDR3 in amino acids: CASSLTDNSPLHF. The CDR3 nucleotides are TGTGCCAGCAGCCTAACAGACAATTCACCCCTCCACTTT.

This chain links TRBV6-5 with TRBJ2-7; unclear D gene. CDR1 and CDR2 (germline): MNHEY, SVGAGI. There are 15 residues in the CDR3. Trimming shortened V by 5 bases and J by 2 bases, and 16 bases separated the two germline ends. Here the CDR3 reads CASSTPSVGTYEQYF. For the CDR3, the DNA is TGTGCCAGCAGTACCCCGAGCGTCGGCACCTACGAGCAGTACTTC.

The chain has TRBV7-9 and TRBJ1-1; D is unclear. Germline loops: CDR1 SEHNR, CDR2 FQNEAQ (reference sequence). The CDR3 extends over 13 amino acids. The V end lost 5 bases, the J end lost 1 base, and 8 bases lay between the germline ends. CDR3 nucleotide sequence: TGTGCCAGCAGCCCATCGGGGAACACTGAAGCTTTCTTT. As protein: CASSPSGNTEAFF.

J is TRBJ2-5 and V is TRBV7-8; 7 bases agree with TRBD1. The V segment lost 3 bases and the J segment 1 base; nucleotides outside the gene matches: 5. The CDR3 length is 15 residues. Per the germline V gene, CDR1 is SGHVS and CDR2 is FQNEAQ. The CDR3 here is CASSFRTGAQETQYF. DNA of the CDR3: TGTGCCAGCAGCTTCCGGACAGGCGCCCAAGAGACCCAGTACTTC.

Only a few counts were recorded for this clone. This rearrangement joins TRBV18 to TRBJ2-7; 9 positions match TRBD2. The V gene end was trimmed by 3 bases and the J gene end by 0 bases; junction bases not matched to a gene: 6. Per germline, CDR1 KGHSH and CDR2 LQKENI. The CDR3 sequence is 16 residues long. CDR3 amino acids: CASSPSSGILSYEQYF. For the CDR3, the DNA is TGTGCCAGCTCACCTTCTAGCGGGATCCTCTCCTACGAGCAGTACTTC.

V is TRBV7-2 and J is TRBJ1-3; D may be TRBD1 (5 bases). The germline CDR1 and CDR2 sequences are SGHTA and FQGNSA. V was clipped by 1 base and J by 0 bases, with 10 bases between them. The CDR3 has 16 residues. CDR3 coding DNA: TGTGCCAGCAGCTTAGACCTGGGGCGCTCTGGAAACACCATATATTTT. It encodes CASSLDLGRSGNTIYF.

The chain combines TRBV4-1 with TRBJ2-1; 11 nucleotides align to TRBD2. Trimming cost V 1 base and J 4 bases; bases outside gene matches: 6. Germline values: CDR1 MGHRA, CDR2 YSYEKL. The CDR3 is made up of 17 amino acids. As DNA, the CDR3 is TGCGCCAGCAGCCAAGGGGGCGGGACTAGCGGATACAATGAGCAGTTCTTC. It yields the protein CASSQGGGTSGYNEQFF.